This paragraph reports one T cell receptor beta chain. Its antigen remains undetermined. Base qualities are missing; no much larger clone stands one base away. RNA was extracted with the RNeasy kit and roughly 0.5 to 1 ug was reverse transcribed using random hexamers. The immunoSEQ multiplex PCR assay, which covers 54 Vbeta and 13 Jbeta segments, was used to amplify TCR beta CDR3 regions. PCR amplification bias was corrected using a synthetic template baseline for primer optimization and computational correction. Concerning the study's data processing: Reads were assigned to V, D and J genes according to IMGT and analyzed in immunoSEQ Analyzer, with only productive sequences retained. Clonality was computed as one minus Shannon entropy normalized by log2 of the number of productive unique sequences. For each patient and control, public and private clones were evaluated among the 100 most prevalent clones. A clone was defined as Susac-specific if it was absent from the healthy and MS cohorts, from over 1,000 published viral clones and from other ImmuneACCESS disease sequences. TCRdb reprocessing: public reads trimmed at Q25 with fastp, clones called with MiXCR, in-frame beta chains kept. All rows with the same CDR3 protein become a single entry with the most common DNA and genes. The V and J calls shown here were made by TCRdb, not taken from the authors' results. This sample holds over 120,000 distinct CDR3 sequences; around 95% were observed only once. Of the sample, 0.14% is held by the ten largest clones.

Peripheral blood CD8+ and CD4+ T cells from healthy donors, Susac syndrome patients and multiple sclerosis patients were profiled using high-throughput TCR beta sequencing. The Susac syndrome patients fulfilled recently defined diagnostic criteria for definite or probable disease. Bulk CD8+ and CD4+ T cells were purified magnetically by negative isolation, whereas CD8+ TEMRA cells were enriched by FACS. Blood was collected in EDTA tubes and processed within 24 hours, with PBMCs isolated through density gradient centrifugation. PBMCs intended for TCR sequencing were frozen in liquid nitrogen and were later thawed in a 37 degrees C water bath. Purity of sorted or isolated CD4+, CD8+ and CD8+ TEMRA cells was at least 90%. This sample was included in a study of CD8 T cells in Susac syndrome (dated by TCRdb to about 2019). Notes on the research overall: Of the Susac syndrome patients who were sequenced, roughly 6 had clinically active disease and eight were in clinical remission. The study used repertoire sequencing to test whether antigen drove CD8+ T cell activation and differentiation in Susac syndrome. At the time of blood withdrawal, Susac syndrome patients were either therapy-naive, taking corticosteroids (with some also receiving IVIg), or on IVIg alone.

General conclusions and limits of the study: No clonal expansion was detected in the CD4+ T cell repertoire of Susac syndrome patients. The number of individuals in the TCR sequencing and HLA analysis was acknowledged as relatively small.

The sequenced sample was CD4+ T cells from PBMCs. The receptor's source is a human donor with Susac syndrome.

The CDR3 region reads CSARGDPNTEAFF. The DNA is TGCAGTGCTAGGGGGGACCCGAACACTGAAGCTTTCTTT. Recombination linked TRBV20-1 to TRBJ1-1; the D gene is perhaps TRBD1, from 5 matching bases. Via the germline V gene (reference sequence), CDR1 is DFQATT and CDR2 SNEGSKA. Trimming costs V 3 bases and J 1 base, and their ends lie 9 bases apart. From the cysteine up to the phenylalanine, the CDR3 has a length of 13 residues. Only the CDR3 DNA is retained, 39 bases long and in frame from the first base.